The 28 T cell receptor beta chains below come from one sample, sequenced in a study of beta chain features in type 1 diabetes. Reverse transcription of all isolated RNA meant that expressed TCRB transcripts were sequenced. Profiling relied on immunoSEQ multiplex PCR, and the TCRdb table lists in-frame clones only, not all of them. Of more than 130,000 clones in the sample, 6% to 7.5% are singletons; the top ten hold under 1.5%. The sample taken for sequencing was central memory CD4+ T cells from blood. These receptors were obtained from a woman between 25 and 40 years old in good health.

V usage is TRBV18 and J usage is TRBJ1-1; weak D call: TRBD1 (6 bases). Germline values: CDR1 KGHSH, CDR2 LQKENI. Deletions cut 6 bases from V and 10 bases from J, with 15 bases between. CDR3 length: 12 amino acids. CDR3 residues: CASSPEHRAAFF. The CDR3 DNA follows: TGTGCCAGCTCCCCCGAACACAGGGCAGCTTTCTTT.

The chain combines TRBV7-2 with TRBJ2-2, with 10 bases lining up with TRBD1. After removal of 5 bases from V and 5 bases from J, the junction contained 2 bases not matched to a gene. The CDR3 totals 14 residues. In germline, CDR1 is SGHTA, CDR2 FQGNSA. The CDR3 DNA reads TGTGCCAGCAGCCCGGGACAGGGGACCGGGGAGCTGTTTTTT. This sequence encodes CASSPGQGTGELFF. The variable domain in full, completed from reference TRBV7-2 and TRBJ2-2, reads GAGVSQSPSNKVTEKGKDVELRCDPISGHTALYWYRQSLGQGLEFLIYFQGNSAPDKSGLPSDRFSAERTGGSVSTLTIQRTQQEDSAVYLCASSPGQGTGELFFGEGSRLTVL.

The CDR3 bases are TGTGCCAGTAGTCCTGTTTCGAACCGGGACAGGGCCTACAATGAGCAGTTCTTC. Translating it yields CASSPVSNRDRAYNEQFF. The V call is TRBV19, the J call TRBJ2-1; 9 bases line up with TRBD1. The CDR3 extends over 18 amino acids. The ends lost 5 bases at V and 2 bases at J; junction bases unmatched: 13. Germline V lookup: CDR1 LNHDA, CDR2 SQIVND (reference sequence).

This clone has only a few counts. The rearrangement uses TRBV5-1 and TRBJ1-5; 7 nucleotides agree with TRBD1. V was clipped by 1 base and J by 0 bases; unmatched bases: 1. The germline V gene encodes CDR1 SGHRS and CDR2 YFSETQ. The CDR3 length is 15 residues. In DNA form, the CDR3 reads TGCGCCAGCAGCTTGCAGGGGGATAGCAATCAGCCCCAGCATTTT. This encodes CASSLQGDSNQPQHF. Combining the CDR3 with reference TRBV5-1 and TRBJ1-5 gives the whole variable domain KAGVTQTPRYLIKTRGQQVTLSCSPISGHRSVSWYQQTPGQGLQFLFEYFSETQRNKGNFPGRFSGRQFSNSRSEMNVSTLELGDSALYLCASSLQGDSNQPQHFGDGTRLSIL.

The chain uses TRBV7-8 and TRBJ1-1; 7 bases fit TRBD1. CDR1 is SGHVS and CDR2 is FQNEAQ in the germline V gene. The J segment lost 4 bases and the V segment lost 5 bases, leaving 10 bases of the junction unmatched. CDR3 size: 15 residues. CDR3 region: CASSKRGQGGTEAFF. CDR3 coding DNA: TGTGCCAGCAGCAAAAGGGGGCAAGGCGGCACTGAAGCTTTCTTT.

This chain uses TRBV5-1 with TRBJ2-7; weak D call: TRBD1 (6 bases). V was pared by 0 bases and J by 5 bases, with 12 bases between. Germline-derived CDR1 and CDR2 are SGHRS and YFSETQ. The CDR3 runs to 14 residues. The CDR3 is CASSLARGSDEQYF. The CDR3, as DNA: TGCGCCAGCAGCTTGGCCAGGGGTAGTGACGAGCAGTACTTC.

This clone was recorded many times. V and J are TRBV6-6 and TRBJ1-1; D possibly corresponds to TRBD1 (5 bases). Trimming took off 7 bases at V and 5 bases at J, with 14 bases between the two ends. Looked up from germline, CDR1 is MNHNY and CDR2 is SVGAGI (reference sequence). This CDR3 is built from 13 residues. As DNA, the CDR3 is TGTGCCAGCACACGGGGGGGTGGGACTGAAGCTTTCTTT. Encoded protein: CASTRGGGTEAFF.

This clone was counted only a few times. This chain joins TRBV11-2 and TRBJ1-2; 8 nucleotides match TRBD1. Germline assignment: CDR1 SGHAT and CDR2 FQNNGV. The CDR3 length is 14 residues. V shed 5 bases and J 8 bases; nucleotides not matched to a gene: 10. The CDR3 loop is CASSRQPTGEGYTF. CDR3 sequence (DNA): TGTGCCAGCAGCCGACAACCGACAGGGGAAGGCTACACCTTC.

This clone was seen a few times. The J gene is TRBJ1-4, the V gene TRBV19; 7 bases line up with TRBD1. The CDR3 runs 16 residues. Germline V gives CDR1 LNHDA, CDR2 SQIVND (reference sequence). V shed 7 bases and J 6 bases; nucleotides not matched to a gene: 14. DNA for the CDR3: TGTGCCAGTATTCGACAGGGAAGAGTGGGAGATGAAAAACTGTTTTTT. It codes for CASIRQGRVGDEKLFF.

V usage is TRBV27 and J usage is TRBJ2-7; 12 nucleotides agree with TRBD2. V lost 5 bases, J lost 7 bases, and 9 bases stayed unmatched. The length of the CDR3 is 15 residues. The V gene's germline CDR1 is MNHEY and CDR2 SMNVEV (reference sequence). For the CDR3, the DNA is TGTGCCAGCAGTAAGCTAGCGGGAGGGCCAAGGGAGCAGTACTTC. This translates into CASSKLAGGPREQYF.

In this sample, this clone turned up a few times. The V gene is TRBV2, the J gene TRBJ2-7, with 8 bases lining up with TRBD1. Germline V CDR1 and CDR2: SNHLY, FYNNEI. J was trimmed by 7 bases and V by 4 bases; bases with no gene match: 6. The CDR3 totals 13 residues. The CDR3 DNA is TGTGCCAGCAGTGTTAGCAGGGGGCAGGAGCAGTACTTC. This sequence encodes CASSVSRGQEQYF. Combining the CDR3 with reference TRBV2 and TRBJ2-7 gives the whole variable domain EPEVTQTPSHQVTQMGQEVILRCVPISNHLYFYWYRQILGQKVEFLVSFYNNEISEKSEIFDDQFSVERPDGSNFTLKIRSTKLEDSAMYFCASSVSRGQEQYFGPGTRLTVT.

In this sample, this clone turned up a few times. Here the CDR3 reads CASSLANRGPKTEAFF. CDR3 nucleotide sequence: TGTGCCAGTAGCCTAGCAAACAGGGGGCCAAAGACTGAAGCTTTCTTT. The rearrangement links TRBV19 to TRBJ1-1; 9 nucleotides agree with TRBD1. With 6 bases clipped from V and 5 bases from J, the junction kept 13 bases outside the gene matches. This CDR3 is built from 16 residues. CDR1 is LNHDA, CDR2 SQIVND, per germline (reference sequence). Full variable domain (rest looked up from reference TRBV19 and TRBJ1-1): DGGITQSPKYLFRKEGQNVTLSCEQNLNHDAMYWYRQDPGQGLRLIYYSQIVNDFQKGDIAEGYSVSREKKESFPLTVTSAQKNPTAFYLCASSLANRGPKTEAFFGQGTRLTVV.

This clone has only a few counts. The genes are TRBV18 and TRBJ2-5; weak D call: TRBD1 (5 bases). Germline lookup yields CDR1 KGHSH and CDR2 LQKENI. The CDR3 consists of 13 residues. Trimming left V 2 bases short and J 3 bases short, with 7 bases between. CDR3 residues: CASSPLGEETQYF. The CDR3, as DNA: TGTGCCAGCTCACCATTAGGGGAAGAGACCCAGTACTTC.

CDR3 loop: CASSLSGTRSYEQYF. In DNA, the CDR3 is TGTGCCAGCAGCTTATCCGGGACTCGATCCTACGAGCAGTACTTC. The chain joins TRBV7-3 to TRBJ2-7, with D perhaps matching TRBD2 (6 bases). This CDR3 comprises 15 residues. Germline CDR1 is SGHTA and CDR2 is FQGTGA. V gave up 2 bases and J gave up 1 base, with 12 bases separating them.

This clone came up a few times. The chain joins TRBV6-6 to TRBJ1-2, with 7 bases lining up with TRBD1. J was trimmed by 8 bases and V by 7 bases; bases with no gene match: 10. CDR1 and CDR2 from the germline V gene are MNHNY and SVGAGI (reference sequence). The CDR3 runs 13 residues. The CDR3 DNA sequence: TGTGCCAGCAACTACGAGGGACAGCGCGGCTACACCTTC. Translation: CASNYEGQRGYTF.

The V and J genes are TRBV15 and TRBJ2-1; 13 bases line up with TRBD2. This CDR3 spans 17 amino acids. Per the germline V gene, CDR1 is LNHNV and CDR2 is YYDKDF (reference sequence). V was pared by 8 bases and J by 3 bases, with 10 bases of the junction left unmatched. The CDR3 here is CATQGLAGSPGYNEQFF. The CDR3 bases are TGTGCCACCCAGGGACTAGCGGGGAGCCCGGGCTACAATGAGCAGTTCTTC. The full variable domain, its missing parts supplied by reference TRBV15 and TRBJ2-1, is DAMVIQNPRYQVTQFGKPVTLSCSQTLNHNVMYWYQQKSSQAPKLLFHYYDKDFNNEADTPDNFQSRRPNTSFCFLDIRSPGLGDTAMYLCATQGLAGSPGYNEQFFGPGTRLTVL.

This clone appeared a few times. V and J are TRBV28 and TRBJ2-5; possible D gene TRBD1, 6 bases. Germline V gene lookup returns CDR1 MDHEN and CDR2 SYDVKM. V was trimmed by 6 bases and J by 9 bases, leaving 20 bases between them. This CDR3 spans 14 amino acids. The CDR3 spells CASSSTGSRRAQYF. The CDR3 bases are TGTGCCAGCAGCTCCACAGGGTCAAGAAGGGCCCAGTACTTC.

Only a few counts were recorded for this clone. The genes are TRBV4-3 and TRBJ2-3; TRBD1 matches 10 bases. The trim removed 4 bases at V and 4 bases at J, leaving 11 bases unmatched. This CDR3 is 17 amino acids long. Per the germline V gene, CDR1 is LGHNA and CDR2 is YSLEER. The CDR3 is CASSRRLGTGVADTQYF. In DNA, the CDR3 is TGCGCCAGCAGCCGCCGCCTTGGGACAGGGGTTGCAGATACGCAGTATTTT.

This clone has at least ten counts. The chain is built from TRBV9 and TRBJ2-1, with TRBD2 matching over 7 bases. CDR3 length: 13 amino acids. Germline lookup yields CDR1 SGDLS and CDR2 YYNGEE. V gave up 7 bases and J gave up 9 bases; unmatched junction bases: 10. The CDR3 region is CASGRKGGSEQFF. CDR3 DNA: TGTGCCAGCGGTCGGAAGGGAGGGAGTGAGCAGTTCTTC.

This clone was found many times. The V call is TRBV19, the J call TRBJ2-3, with TRBD2 matching over 11 bases. Germline loops: CDR1 LNHDA, CDR2 SQIVND (reference sequence). The CDR3 length is 14 residues. V lost 10 bases, J lost 2 bases, and 5 bases stayed unmatched. The CDR3: CATGTSGNTDTQYF. The DNA for the CDR3 is TGTGCCACCGGGACTAGCGGAAACACAGATACGCAGTATTTT.

The chain employs TRBV7-9 and TRBJ2-3; no definite D call. V was trimmed by 11 bases and J by 3 bases, leaving 9 bases between them. This CDR3 region has 11 residues. Germline V CDR1 and CDR2: SEHNR, FQNEAQ (reference sequence). CDR3 region: CASHGTDTQYF. For the CDR3, the DNA is TGTGCCTCTCACGGTACAGATACGCAGTATTTT.

This clone appeared a few times. V gene TRBV7-2 combines with J gene TRBJ1-5; tentatively, D is TRBD1 (5 bases). The CDR3 sequence is 16 residues long. Trimming shortened V by 5 bases and J by 7 bases, and 21 bases separated the two germline ends. Germline CDR1 is SGHTA and CDR2 is FQGNSA. The CDR3 reads CASSAGQGSAPQPQHF. The CDR3 nucleotides are TGTGCCAGCAGCGCAGGGCAGGGCTCGGCCCCCCAGCCCCAGCATTTT.

This clone was counted between two and nine times. The rearrangement uses TRBV19 and TRBJ1-2; D unresolved. There are 14 residues in the CDR3. Trimming pared 3 bases from V and 2 bases from J, leaving 10 bases between. The germline V gene encodes CDR1 LNHDA and CDR2 SQIVND (reference sequence). CDR3: CASSIAPTNYGYTF. CDR3 nucleotide sequence: TGTGCCAGTAGTATCGCGCCAACCAACTATGGCTACACCTTC.

V gene TRBV2 combines with J gene TRBJ2-1, with D perhaps matching TRBD1 (6 bases). The CDR3 is 12 amino acids. Germline V CDR1 and CDR2: SNHLY, FYNNEI. V was shortened by 5 bases and J by 12 bases, with 14 bases between the two germline ends. The chain's CDR3 is CASSSSGRGQFF. The CDR3 nucleotides read TGTGCCAGCAGTAGCAGTGGCAGGGGGCAGTTCTTC.

In this sample, this clone turned up a few times. The chain is built from TRBV18 and TRBJ2-5; D ambiguous. In germline, CDR1 is KGHSH, CDR2 LQKENI. This CDR3 contains 13 residues. Deletions cut 5 bases from V and 0 bases from J, with 7 bases between. The CDR3 bases are TGTGCCAGCTCATCTTTGTACCAAGAGACCCAGTACTTC. Its protein is CASSSLYQETQYF.

In its sample, this clone was seen a few times. CDR3 protein: CASSFSGLISYEQYF. CDR3 DNA sequence: TGTGCCAGCAGCTTTAGCGGGCTTATCTCCTACGAGCAGTACTTC. The chain combines TRBV5-8 with TRBJ2-7; 7 bases are shared with TRBD2. Trimming at V came to 2 bases and at J to 0 bases, leaving 5 bases not matched to a gene. The CDR3 loop spans 15 amino acids. CDR1 and CDR2 (germline): SGHTS, YDEGEE.

V gene TRBV7-6 combines with J gene TRBJ2-2; 13 nucleotides agree with TRBD2. Trimming removed 5 bases from V and 5 bases from J; junction bases left unmatched: 5. Germline V lookup: CDR1 SGHVS, CDR2 FNYEAQ. The CDR3 is 16 amino acids. The CDR3 nucleotides are TGTGCCAGCAGCCGGACTAGCGGGGGTGGTACCGGGGAGCTGTTTTTT. Translating gives CASSRTSGGGTGELFF.

This clone has at least ten counts. The V call is TRBV18, the J call TRBJ2-1; 12 bases line up with TRBD2. Germline values: CDR1 KGHSH, CDR2 LQKENI. The ends lost 2 bases at V and 6 bases at J; junction bases unmatched: 5. The CDR3 covers 16 residues. CDR3 coding DNA: TGTGCCAGCTCACCAGAACTAGCGGGAGGACTCAATGAGCAGTTCTTC. Translating it yields CASSPELAGGLNEQFF.